This TCR beta chain was found in a study of cytomegalovirus exposure and HLA in healthy donors. Clones were sequenced by immunoSEQ multiplex PCR, and TCRdb holds only the in-frame ones, with some missing. In the table there are tens of thousands of clones, roughly 94% of which are singletons. This CDR3 spans 15 amino acids. CDR1 and CDR2 from the germline V gene are SGHTA and FQGNSA. V trimming: 5 bases; J trimming: 1 base; junction bases outside the gene matches: 7. The source is a woman between 18 and 29 years old in good health and CMV-seronegative. The sample was PBMCs. The V and J genes are TRBV7-2 and TRBJ2-7, with 8 bases identical to TRBD1. The CDR3 DNA follows: TGTGCCAGCAGCGCTGACAGGGGACCTTCCTACGAGCAGTACTTC. This translates into CASSADRGPSYEQYF. Full variable domain (remainder filled in from reference TRBV7-2 and TRBJ2-7): GAGVSQSPSNKVTEKGKDVELRCDPISGHTALYWYRQSLGQGLEFLIYFQGNSAPDKSGLPSDRFSAERTGGSVSTLTIQRTQQEDSAVYLCASSADRGPSYEQYFGPGTRLTVT.